These 3 T cell receptor beta chains were all obtained from the same sample, sequenced in a study of shared clonotypes between healthy human individuals (dated by TCRdb to the early 2020s). Libraries were built with the immunoSEQ multiplex PCR assay. This immuneACCESS table, as held by TCRdb, lists in-frame sequences with V and J called but not all clones. Of the missing ones, under half trace to an unresolved V gene in checked studies; the others have no known cause. The table for this sample lists roughly 1 million clones; around 82% of them were counted only once. The ten most abundant clones make up 0.5% to 0.6% of the sample. The sequencing input was memory CD4+ T cells from PBMCs. Interpreted using the paper, the cell subset or site label stands for: CD45RA-negative fraction. Receptors were obtained from a man aged 18 to 30 in good health. Some clones in this sample may be carry-over from other donors' samples.

This clone has just one count. The V call is TRBV9, the J call TRBJ2-3, with 7 positions matching TRBD1. The CDR3 length is 16 residues. Trimming took 3 bases from V and 3 from J; bases not matched to a gene: 10. From germline, CDR1 is SGDLS and CDR2 YYNGEE. CDR3 sequence reads: CASSGPTGDGTDTQYF. In DNA form, the CDR3 reads TGTGCCAGCAGCGGACCCACAGGGGATGGGACAGATACGCAGTATTTT.

This clone was detected a few times. This chain links TRBV9 with TRBJ2-1; the match to TRBD2 covers 14 bases. CDR3 length: 17 residues. Germline V gene data show CDR1 as SGDLS and CDR2 as YYNGEE. Trimming removed 4 bases from V and 6 bases from J; junction bases left unmatched: 9. Written as DNA, the CDR3 is TGTGCCAGCAGCTCCGCTAGTGGACTAGCGGGAGGCAATGAGCAGTTCTTC. Amino acid sequence: CASSSASGLAGGNEQFF.

The chain is built from TRBV5-6 and TRBJ2-5, with D possibly matching TRBD1 (6 bases). The CDR3 runs 13 residues. V lost 4 bases to trimming and J lost 4 bases, with 11 bases between them. Germline CDR1 is SGHDT and CDR2 is YYEEEE. The CDR3: CASSVQGGETQYF. The CDR3 coding sequence is TGTGCCAGCAGCGTACAGGGTGGAGAGACCCAGTACTTC.